A single T cell receptor beta chain is shown here with its context. The sample comes from a study of blood T cell repertoires in COVID-19. Overall study: Whether acute or convalescent, the COVID-19 samples came from the United States, Italy and Spain. Sample material is recorded as cDNA or gDNA derived from T cells, B-cell-depleted T cells, or PBMCs.

Enrollees, roughly 18 to 89 years old, lived in fewer than 25 US areas. Cohort 3 recovery required two negative PCRs, clearance, or symptom resolution. TCRdb keeps only in-frame clones here, not all; method: immunoSEQ multiplex PCR. In the table there are some 300,000 clones, approximately 84% of which are singletons. Trimming at V came to 1 base and at J to 7 bases, leaving 5 bases not matched to a gene. The germline CDR1 and CDR2 sequences are LGHDT and YNNKEL (reference sequence). This CDR3 region has 15 residues. Sequenced material: PBMCs or T cells enriched from blood (not recorded which). The V and J genes are TRBV3-1 (or the pseudogene TRBV3-2) and TRBJ1-2, with 11 nucleotides matching TRBD1. This receptor was identified in a woman aged 25-40 years who had recovered from COVID-19. CDR3 region: CASSQGTGGKFGYTF. The DNA for the CDR3 is TGTGCCAGCAGCCAAGGGACAGGGGGCAAGTTTGGCTACACCTTC.